The rows below give T cell receptor beta chains drawn from one sample of a study of blood T cell repertoires in COVID-19. This table comes from immunoSEQ multiplex PCR, and its TCRdb copy is limited to in-frame clones, with some not included. The table includes about 220,000 clones, 90% detected once. Specimen: PBMCs or T cells enriched from blood (not recorded which). The receptors derive from a man between 25 and 39 years old who had been exposed to COVID-19. Each CDR3 is given with its conserved first and last residue. The D gene is left open where the match is weak. Size tells how often a clone was seen (once, few, many) or the class of an expanded clone, and some rows leave it out.

few	TRBV4-1	TRBJ1-3	.	TGCGCCAGCAGCCAGTTGGAGCGGGGAAACACCATATATTTT	CASSQLERGNTIYF
.	TRBV4-1	TRBJ1-6	.	TGCGCCAGCACCCCGGTAGCGATAATTTCACCCCTCCACTTT	CASTPVAIISPLHF
.	TRBV23-1	TRBJ2-7	TRBD1	TGCGCCAGCAGTCAAAGTTCCCGGGACAGGGGTCGAGAGCAGTACTTC	CASSQSSRDRGREQYF
.	TRBV5-5	TRBJ1-6	.	TGTGCCAGCAGCTCCGGACGAGCGGAAGTGTCACCCCTCCACTTT	CASSSGRAEVSPLHF
.	TRBV11-2	TRBJ1-1	.	TGTGCCAGCAGCCCAACAGGGCAGAACACTGAAGCTTTCTTT	CASSPTGQNTEAFF
.	TRBV9	TRBJ1-6	TRBD1	TGTGCCAGCAGCGTTGAACAGGGGGATTCACCCCTCCACTTT	CASSVEQGDSPLHF
.	TRBV13	TRBJ2-5	.	TGTGCCAGCAGCTTAGGCCCCACCCCGCGGGCGGAGGAGACCCAGTACTTC	CASSLGPTPRAEETQYF
.	TRBV18	TRBJ1-1	.	TGTGCCAGCTCACGGAGGGACGGCACTGAAGCTTTCTTT	CASSRRDGTEAFF
.	TRBV9	TRBJ1-2	.	TGTGCCAGCAGCTACACCCCAAGCTATGGCTACACCTTC	CASSYTPSYGYTF
.	TRBV7-8	TRBJ2-5	.	TGTGCCAGCAGCTCCGACAGGTGGGGAGAGACCCAGTACTTC	CASSSDRWGETQYF
.	TRBV7-3	TRBJ2-2	.	TGTGCCAGCAGCTTATATTACACCGGGGAGCTGTTTTTT	CASSLYYTGELFF
.	TRBV27	TRBJ1-3	.	TGTGCCAGCAGTTTAACCCAGGGACTCTCTGGAAACACCATATATTTT	CASSLTQGLSGNTIYF
.	TRBV7-9	TRBJ1-1	.	TGTGCCAGCAGCCCCGACACTGAAGCTTTCTTT	CASSPDTEAFF
few	TRBV6-4	TRBJ2-1	TRBD2	TGTGCCAGCAGTGACTCGCGGGGGGGCAATGAGCAGTTCTTC	CASSDSRGGNEQFF
.	TRBV20-1	TRBJ2-5	TRBD2	TGCAGTGCTAGTAACCCCTCTAGCGGGGGGGCCCAGGAGACCCAGTACTTC	CSASNPSSGGAQETQYF
.	TRBV10-3	TRBJ1-1	.	TGTGCCATCAGTGACCCCAGGAACACTGAAGCTTTCTTT	CAISDPRNTEAFF
few	TRBV7-9	TRBJ2-5	TRBD1	TGTGCCAGCAGCCGCAATGTCATACAGGGGGCTAGGCGCGGGGAGACCCAGTACTTC	CASSRNVIQGARRGETQYF
.	TRBV3-1/TRBV3-2	TRBJ2-3	TRBD1	TGTGCCAGCAGCCAAGGGGACAGGGATTTTGATACGCAGTATTTT	CASSQGDRDFDTQYF
.	TRBV18	TRBJ1-6	.	TGTGCCAGCTCTCTCACTCCCCGTGACAGGTATAATTCACCCCTCCACTTT	CASSLTPRDRYNSPLHF
once	TRBV6-5	TRBJ1-2	TRBD1	TGTGCCAGCAGCGGAACAGGGGACGGCTACACCTTC	CASSGTGDGYTF
.	TRBV12-5	TRBJ1-1	TRBD1	TGTGCTAGTGGTTACCTCCAGGGGGATGAAGCTTTCTTT	CASGYLQGDEAFF
.	TRBV19	TRBJ1-5	TRBD1	TGTGCCAGTAGTGCGGGACAGCCTTATAGCAATCAGCCCCAGCATTTT	CASSAGQPYSNQPQHF
.	TRBV3-1/TRBV3-2	TRBJ1-1	.	TGTGCCAGCAGCCCTCTTGTTGGGGCTGATGAAGCTTTCTTT	CASSPLVGADEAFF
.	TRBV2	TRBJ2-1	TRBD1	TGTGCCAGCAGTGCGGACAGGGGATCCTACAATGAGCAGTTCTTC	CASSADRGSYNEQFF
.	TRBV18	TRBJ2-3	TRBD2	TGTGCCAGCTCACCCCCGGGACTAGGTATGGCAGATACGCAGTATTTT	CASSPPGLGMADTQYF
once	TRBV11-3	TRBJ1-1	.	TGTGCCAGCACACACAGGGAGGGGAACACTGAAGCTTTCTTT	CASTHREGNTEAFF
few	TRBV10-2	TRBJ1-6	TRBD1	TGCGCCAGCAGAGACAGGGCCCACATTAATAGGGCACCCCTCCACTTT	CASRDRAHINRAPLHF
.	TRBV7-6	TRBJ2-1	.	TGTGCCAGCAGCTTGTTACAGGGAGGGGCCTACAATGAGCAGTTCTTC	CASSLLQGGAYNEQFF
.	TRBV28	TRBJ2-6	.	TGTGCCAGCAAAGAGTCTGGGGCCAACGTCCTGACTTTC	CASKESGANVLTF
.	TRBV7-2	TRBJ1-1	TRBD1	TGTGCCAGCAGCCCCCTCGGAGGGACAGGCACAAGTGAAGCTTTCTTT	CASSPLGGTGTSEAFF
.	TRBV5-1	TRBJ1-6	.	TGCGCCAGCCCGCGGGGGTCCCCTCCCCAAAGAAATTCACCCCTCCACTTT	CASPRGSPPQRNSPLHF
.	TRBV6-2/TRBV6-3	TRBJ2-7	.	TGTGCCAGCAGTTACTCTGCTCAGGGATTTGGCGAGCAGTACTTC	CASSYSAQGFGEQYF
.	TRBV5-4	TRBJ2-1	.	TGTGCCAGCAGCTTGGTCAGGGGTATGGTGGAAGAGCAGTTCTTC	CASSLVRGMVEEQFF
.	TRBV5-1	TRBJ1-1	.	TGCGCCAGCAGCTTAACCATATTGGGAGAATCCTATCCCATGAACACTGAAGCTTTCTTT	CASSLTILGESYPMNTEAFF
.	TRBV7-9	TRBJ1-2	.	TGTGCCAGCAGCTTAGATTCTGTCCGTAATCCCTCCTATGGCTACACCTTC	CASSLDSVRNPSYGYTF
.	TRBV5-1	TRBJ2-1	.	TGCGCCAGCAGCTTAAACGGACAGGGAGGGTATGAGCAGTTCTTC	CASSLNGQGGYEQFF
.	TRBV7-9	TRBJ2-7	.	TGTGCCAGCAGCTCCAGAACAGGGCTCGACGAGCAGTACTTC	CASSSRTGLDEQYF
.	TRBV29-1	TRBJ2-7	.	TGCAGCGTTGAATTGAGGAGTAGGGGGTACGAGCAGTACTTC	CSVELRSRGYEQYF
.	TRBV6-1	TRBJ1-5	.	TGTGCCAGCAGTGAGCAGGTGGTTCAGCCCCAGCATTTT	CASSEQVVQPQHF
.	TRBV6-1	TRBJ2-5	TRBD2	TGTGCCAGCAGTGAACTCGGGACTAGCGGGGTCATCCGAGAGACCCAGTACTTC	CASSELGTSGVIRETQYF